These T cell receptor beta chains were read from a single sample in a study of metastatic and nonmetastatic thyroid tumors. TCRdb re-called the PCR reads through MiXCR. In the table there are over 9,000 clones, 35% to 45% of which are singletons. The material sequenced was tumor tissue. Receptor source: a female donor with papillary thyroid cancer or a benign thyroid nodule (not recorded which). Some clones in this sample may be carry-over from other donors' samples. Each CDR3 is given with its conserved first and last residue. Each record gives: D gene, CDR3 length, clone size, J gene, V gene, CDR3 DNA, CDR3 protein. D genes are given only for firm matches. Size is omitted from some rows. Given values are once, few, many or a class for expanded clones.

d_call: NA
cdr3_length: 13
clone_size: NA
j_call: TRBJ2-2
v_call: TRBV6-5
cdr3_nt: TGTGCCAGCAGTTCAGACAGGACCGGGGAGCTGTTTTTT
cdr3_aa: CASSSDRTGELFF

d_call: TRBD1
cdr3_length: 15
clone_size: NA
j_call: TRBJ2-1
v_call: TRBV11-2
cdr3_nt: TGTGCCAGCAGCCGTGCTAGAGGACAGGGGAATGAGCAGTTCTTC
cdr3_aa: CASSRARGQGNEQFF

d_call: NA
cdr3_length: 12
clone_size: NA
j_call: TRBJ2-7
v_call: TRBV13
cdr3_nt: TGTGCCAGCAGCCGCTACCAAGGCGAGCAGTACTTC
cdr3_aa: CASSRYQGEQYF

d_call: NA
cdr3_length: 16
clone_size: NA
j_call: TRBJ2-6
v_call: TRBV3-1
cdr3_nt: TGTGCCAGCAGCCAAGATGGGGGTAGTGGGGCCAACGTCCTGACTTTC
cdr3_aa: CASSQDGGSGANVLTF

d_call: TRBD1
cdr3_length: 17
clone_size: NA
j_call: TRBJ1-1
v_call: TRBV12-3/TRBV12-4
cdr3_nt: TGTGCCAGCAGTTTATCCCCAAGGACAGGATCGGACACTGAAGCTTTCTTT
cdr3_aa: CASSLSPRTGSDTEAFF

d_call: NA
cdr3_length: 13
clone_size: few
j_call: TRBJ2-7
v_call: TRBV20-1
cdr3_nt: TGCAGTGCCCCCCACGGCGTGGGGCTGGAGCAGTACTTC
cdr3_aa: CSAPHGVGLEQYF

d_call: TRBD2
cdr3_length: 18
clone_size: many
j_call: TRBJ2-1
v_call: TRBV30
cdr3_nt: TGTGCCTGGAGTGTACAAGGACTAGCGGGGGGGCCCTACAATGAGCAGTTCTTC
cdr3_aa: CAWSVQGLAGGPYNEQFF

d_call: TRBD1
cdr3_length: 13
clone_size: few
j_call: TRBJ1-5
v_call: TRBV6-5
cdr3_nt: TGTGCCAGCAGTTGGGGACAGGCGAAGCCCCAGCATTTT
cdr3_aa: CASSWGQAKPQHF

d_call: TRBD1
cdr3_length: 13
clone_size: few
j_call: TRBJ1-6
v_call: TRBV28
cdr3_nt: TGTGCCACCGACAGGGATCTTGGTTCACCCCTCCACTTT
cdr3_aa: CATDRDLGSPLHF

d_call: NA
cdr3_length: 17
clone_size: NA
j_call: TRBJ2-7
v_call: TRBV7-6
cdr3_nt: TGTGCCAGCAGCTTAGAATCGGACTATATGAAGCCTTACGAGCAGTACTTC
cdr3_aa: CASSLESDYMKPYEQYF